A single sample gave rise to the 24 T cell receptor beta chains below, sequenced in a study of CD8+CD57+ T cells in acquired aplastic anemia. Profiles of TCR beta VDJ and CDR3 were generated from a genomic DNA template. TCRdb used MiXCR to reprocess the reads, holding one entry per CDR3 protein. The sample consists of 400,000 to 450,000 distinct CDR3 sequences, just under 70% of them appearing once. Sequencing was done on a sample of sorted CD4+, CD8+, or CD8+CD57+ T cells (not recorded which) from PBMCs. The source of these receptors is a human donor in good health, serving as a control.

The V call is TRBV20-1, the J call TRBJ1-3; 7 nucleotides match TRBD1. Germline trimming cut 5 bases from V and 8 bases from J; bases unmatched to any gene: 12. The germline V gene encodes CDR1 DFQATT and CDR2 SNEGSKA (reference sequence). The CDR3 spans 14 residues. CDR3 sequence: CSARTGFLCYTIYF. The CDR3 DNA follows: TGCAGTGCTCGGACAGGCTTTCTTTGTTACACCATATATTTT.

V and J are TRBV7-2 and TRBJ1-6; D is unclear. The CDR3 contains 16 residues. The V gene's germline CDR1 is SGHTA and CDR2 FQGNSA. The V end lost 3 bases, the J end lost 15 bases, and 24 bases lay between the germline ends. The CDR3 loop is CASSFVPLDEQYFLHF. DNA for the CDR3: TGTGCCAGCAGCTTCGTACCCTTGGACGAGCAGTACTTCCTCCACTTT.

V usage is TRBV7-2 and J usage is TRBJ2-1; 11 bases agree with TRBD2. J gave up 7 bases and V 11 bases, and 7 bases lay outside the gene matches. The CDR3 is 13 amino acids. CDR1 and CDR2 (germline): SGHTA, FQGNSA. CDR3 DNA: TGTGCCGGGAGACTAGCGGGGAGAAATGAGCAGTTCTTC. Translated: CAGRLAGRNEQFF. Using reference TRBV7-2 and TRBJ2-1 for the parts outside the CDR3, the full variable domain is GAGVSQSPSNKVTEKGKDVELRCDPISGHTALYWYRQSLGQGLEFLIYFQGNSAPDKSGLPSDRFSAERTGGSVSTLTIQRTQQEDSAVYLCAGRLAGRNEQFFGPGTRLTVL.

Of note for this clonotype: The junction departs from germline at one end; a sequencing error may be responsible. V usage is TRBV9 and J usage is TRBJ1-6; D gene unclear. The CDR3 totals 12 residues. CDR1 SGDLS and CDR2 YYNGEE come from the germline V gene. The CDR3 is CASSQDVSALHF. The CDR3 DNA sequence: TGCGCCAGCAGTCAAGATGTCTCGGCCCTCCACTTT.

CDR3 DNA sequence: TGTGCCAGTAGCCTAGGAGAACGGCCCTATGGCTACACCTTC. Encoded protein: CASSLGERPYGYTF. V gene TRBV19 combines with J gene TRBJ1-2; no reliable D call. V gave up 6 bases and J gave up 4 bases, with 15 bases separating them. The CDR3 is made up of 14 amino acids. Germline CDR1 LNHDA, CDR2 SQIVND (reference sequence).

Points on this clonotype: Germline is not matched at one junction end, which may reflect a read error. The chain recombines TRBV7-2 with TRBJ1-2; D is possibly TRBD1 (6 bases). The CDR3 runs to 15 residues. The V gene's germline CDR1 is SGHTA and CDR2 FQGNSA. Written as DNA, the CDR3 is TGCGCCAGCAGCCAAGCGCAGGGGAACGGCTATGGCTACACCTTC. Encoded protein: CASSQAQGNGYGYTF. Drawing the rest from reference TRBV7-2 and TRBJ1-2, the complete variable domain is GAGVSQSPSNKVTEKGKDVELRCDPISGHTALYWYRQSLGQGLEFLIYFQGNSAPDKSGLPSDRFSAERTGGSVSTLTIQRTQQEDSAVYLCASSQAQGNGYGYTFGSGTRLTVV.

The chain carries TRBV24-1 and TRBJ1-5; D is uncertain. Per the germline V gene, CDR1 is KGHDR and CDR2 is SFDVKD. The CDR3 is 17 residues long. V was trimmed by 2 bases and J by 4 bases, leaving 17 bases between them. The CDR3 region has the DNA TGTGCCACCAGTGATTCGGGGAAGGTAACTGGGAATCAGCCCCAGCATTTT. It yields the protein CATSDSGKVTGNQPQHF.

The chain combines TRBV10-3 with TRBJ1-6, with TRBD1 matching 12 bases. This CDR3 is built from 16 residues. The junction had 8 bases not matched to a gene; V was cut back by 6 bases and J by 8 bases. Germline lookup yields CDR1 ENHRY and CDR2 SYGVKD. The CDR3 nucleotides are TGTGCCATCAGGCCGGGACAGGGGGCGGAGGATTCACCCCTCCACTTT. Translation: CAIRPGQGAEDSPLHF.

Note on this clonotype: The junction departs from germline at one end; a sequencing error may be responsible. The gene calls are TRBV7-2 and TRBJ2-3, with D possibly being TRBD1 (5 bases). CDR3 size: 14 residues. Germline CDR1 reads SGHTA; CDR2 reads FQGNSA. CDR3 bases: TGTGCCAGCAGCAGAGCGAGCTCTGGGGCCAACGTCCTGTTT. Its protein is CASSRASSGANVLF.

V usage is TRBV20-1 and J usage is TRBJ2-1; 9 positions agree with TRBD1. Germline loops: CDR1 DFQATT, CDR2 SNEGSKA (reference sequence). The CDR3 is made up of 13 amino acids. J gave up 5 bases and V 3 bases, and 2 bases lay outside the gene matches. The CDR3 nucleotides are TGCAGTGCTAGGCGGGACAGGGACAATGAGCAGTTCTTC. Its protein is CSARRDRDNEQFF.

This clonotype was picked up one time. For the CDR3, the DNA is TGCGCCAGCAGCTGGACTAGCGGGACAACCTACGAGCAGTACTTC. Translated, it gives CASSWTSGTTYEQYF. The gene calls are TRBV5-1 and TRBJ2-7, with 12 bases identical to TRBD2. The V and J ends lost 3 bases and 2 bases, in that order; junction bases with no gene match: 3. Germline V gene data show CDR1 as SGHRS and CDR2 as YFSETQ. The CDR3 consists of 15 residues. The variable domain in full, with the rest retrieved from reference TRBV5-1 and TRBJ2-7, is KAGVTQTPRYLIKTRGQQVTLSCSPISGHRSVSWYQQTPGQGLQFLFEYFSETQRNKGNFPGRFSGRQFSNSRSEMNVSTLELGDSALYLCASSWTSGTTYEQYFGPGTRLTVT.

With regard to this clonotype: An end of the junction does not agree with germline; a read error may underlie this. The V gene is TRBV9, the J gene TRBJ2-7; no firm D call. Germline V gives CDR1 SGDLS, CDR2 YYNGEE. The CDR3 is 14 amino acids. CDR3 region: CASGVRNSNHPQHF. The CDR3 bases are TGTGCCAGCGGAGTAAGGAATAGCAACCACCCCCAGCACTTC. Full variable domain (missing parts from reference TRBV9 and TRBJ2-7): DSGVTQTPKHLITATGQRVTLRCSPRSGDLSVYWYQQSLDQGLQFLIQYYNGEERAKGNILERFSAQQFPDLHSELNLSSLELGDSALYFCASGVRNSNHPQHFGPGTRLTVT.

The chain is built from TRBV9 and TRBJ1-4; D is possibly TRBD1 (5 bases). Germline loops: CDR1 SGDLS, CDR2 YYNGEE. V was pared by 0 bases and J by 3 bases, with 6 bases between. The CDR3 is 14 amino acids. CDR3 protein: CASSVEGPNEKLFF. The CDR3 nucleotides read TGTGCCAGCAGCGTAGAGGGGCCTAATGAAAAACTGTTTTTT.

As regards this clonotype: Relative to the germline gene, one junction end is altered; a read error may explain this. This chain links TRBV25-1 with TRBJ1-4; tentative D call: TRBD1 (5 bases). Germline lookup yields CDR1 MGHDK and CDR2 SYGVNS. The CDR3 totals 15 residues. As DNA, the CDR3 is TGTGCCAGCAGTGTACGGGGGTGGACCAATGAAAAACTGTATTTT. It specifies CASSVRGWTNEKLYF.

Comment on this clonotype: The junction departs from germline at one end; a sequencing error may be responsible. The chain carries TRBV7-2 and TRBJ1-4; D might be TRBD1 (5 bases). The CDR3 consists of 15 residues. CDR1 SGHTA and CDR2 FQGNSA come from the germline V gene. The CDR3 spells CASSQARVAYEKLFF. CDR3 coding DNA: TGCGCCAGCAGCCAAGCCAGGGTAGCATATGAAAAACTGTTTTTT.

The chain is built from TRBV7-2 and TRBJ2-7, with D maybe TRBD2 (6 bases). The germline V gene has CDR1 SGHTA and CDR2 FQGNSA. Trimming took off 6 bases at V and 5 bases at J, with 23 bases between the two ends. The CDR3 spans 16 residues. This chain's CDR3 is CASSPGWGGVVNEQYF. The CDR3 DNA sequence: TGTGCCAGCAGTCCAGGGTGGGGCGGGGTAGTCAACGAGCAGTACTTC.

This clonotype was picked up many times. CDR3 protein: CSATWRQGGDTQYF. The DNA for the CDR3 is TGCAGTGCCACGTGGCGGCAGGGGGGAGATACGCAGTATTTT. J is TRBJ2-3 and V is TRBV20-1, with D perhaps TRBD1 (7 bases). Germline CDR1 and CDR2: DFQATT and SNEGSKA (reference sequence). This CDR3 has 14 amino acids. V lost 6 bases, J lost 5 bases, and 18 bases lay in between.

This chain joins TRBV12-3 or TRBV12-4 and TRBJ1-5; 7 bases are shared with TRBD1. The CDR3 sequence is 15 residues long. V lost 3 bases and J lost 4; bases outside the gene matches: 6. CDR3 protein: CASSFSQGRNQPQHF. Here the CDR3 DNA reads TGTGCCAGCAGTTTTTCACAGGGGCGGAATCAGCCCCAGCATTTT.

Ten or more counts support this clonotype. V and J are TRBV24-1 and TRBJ2-5, with 9 nucleotides matching TRBD1. The CDR3 length is 15 residues. Germline assignment: CDR1 KGHDR and CDR2 SFDVKD. V was pared by 2 bases and J by 1 base, with 1 base of the junction left unmatched. The CDR3 DNA is TGTGCCACCAGTGATTCGGGACAGGGCCAAGAGACCCAGTACTTC. It specifies CATSDSGQGQETQYF.

Turning to this clonotype: One junction end disagrees with the germline gene, perhaps due to a read error. J is TRBJ2-6 and V is TRBV7-2; the D gene is possibly TRBD2 (5 bases). Germline CDR1 reads SGHTA; CDR2 reads FQGNSA. This CDR3 has 14 residues. The CDR3 sequence: CASSPRVGEKAQNF. The DNA for the CDR3 is TGTGCCAGCAGCCCCCGCGTCGGGGAGAAGGCCCAGAATTTC. Combining the CDR3 with reference TRBV7-2 and TRBJ2-6 gives the whole variable domain GAGVSQSPSNKVTEKGKDVELRCDPISGHTALYWYRQSLGQGLEFLIYFQGNSAPDKSGLPSDRFSAERTGGSVSTLTIQRTQQEDSAVYLCASSPRVGEKAQNFGAGSRLTVL.

This clonotype was found many times. The chain recombines TRBV27 with TRBJ2-3; D gene uncertain. The germline V gene encodes CDR1 MNHEY and CDR2 SMNVEV (reference sequence). Trimming removed 6 bases at V and 2 bases at J, with 12 bases between. The CDR3 is 14 amino acids. CDR3 sequence: CASSRSGDTDTQYF. In DNA form, the CDR3 reads TGTGCCAGCAGCCGCAGTGGGGACACAGATACGCAGTATTTT.

To note about this clonotype: An end of the junction differs from the germline gene, which may be a read error. The genes are TRBV7-2 and TRBJ2-7, with D unclear. The CDR3 totals 12 residues. Germline V lookup: CDR1 SGHTA, CDR2 FQGNSA. The CDR3 sequence is CSVGIDTHEQYF. As DNA, the CDR3 is TGCAGCGTTGGCATAGACACCCACGAGCAGTACTTC.

As regards this clonotype: The DNA is left out, because the CDR3 cannot be placed on it with certainty; the CDR3 is given as TCRdb lists it. V is TRBV9 and J is TRBJ1-5; the table's D call of TRBD1 was not tested on the DNA. The germline CDR1 and CDR2 sequences are SGDLS and YYNGEE. Counting both end residues, the CDR3 totals 15 amino acids. This CDR3 reads CASSVGQGIHHPEHF.

A remark on this clonotype: This is likely a read error, given that the CDR3 carries no conserved phenylalanine or tryptophan at its end. It is unclear where the CDR3 begins or ends on the DNA, so no DNA is shown, and the CDR3 is as TCRdb lists it. CDR3 amino acids: CASSPKAIVTDDG. The chain couples TRBV7-9 to TRBJ2-5. Germline-derived CDR1 and CDR2 are SEHNR and FQNEAQ (reference sequence). The CDR3 extends over 13 residues, inclusive of both ends.